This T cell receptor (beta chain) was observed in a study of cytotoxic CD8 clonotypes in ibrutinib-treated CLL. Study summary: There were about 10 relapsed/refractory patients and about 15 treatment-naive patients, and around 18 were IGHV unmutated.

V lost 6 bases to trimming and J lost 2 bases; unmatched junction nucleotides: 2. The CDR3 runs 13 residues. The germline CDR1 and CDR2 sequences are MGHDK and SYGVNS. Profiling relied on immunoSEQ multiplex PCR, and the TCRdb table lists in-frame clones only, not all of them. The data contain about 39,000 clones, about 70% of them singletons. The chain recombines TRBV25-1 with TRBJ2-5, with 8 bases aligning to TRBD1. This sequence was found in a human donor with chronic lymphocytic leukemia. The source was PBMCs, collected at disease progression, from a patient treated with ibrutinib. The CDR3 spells CASSRQGQETQYF. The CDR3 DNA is TGTGCCAGCAGCCGACAGGGGCAAGAGACCCAGTACTTC.